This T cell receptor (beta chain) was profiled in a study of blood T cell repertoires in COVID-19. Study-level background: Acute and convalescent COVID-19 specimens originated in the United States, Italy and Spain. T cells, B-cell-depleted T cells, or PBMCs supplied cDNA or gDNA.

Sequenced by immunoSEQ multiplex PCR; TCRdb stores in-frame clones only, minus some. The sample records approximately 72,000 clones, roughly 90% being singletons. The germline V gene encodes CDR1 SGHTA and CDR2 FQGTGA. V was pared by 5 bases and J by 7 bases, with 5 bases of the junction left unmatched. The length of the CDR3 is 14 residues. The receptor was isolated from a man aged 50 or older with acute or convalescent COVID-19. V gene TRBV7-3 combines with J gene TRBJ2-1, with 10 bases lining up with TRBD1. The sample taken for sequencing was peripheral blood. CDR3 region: CASSRQGAVNEQFF. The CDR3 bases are TGTGCCAGCAGCAGACAGGGGGCGGTGAATGAGCAGTTCTTC. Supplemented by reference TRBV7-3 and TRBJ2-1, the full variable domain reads GAGVSQTPSNKVTEKGKYVELRCDPISGHTALYWYRQSLGQGPEFLIYFQGTGAADDSGLPNDRFFAVRPEGSVSTLKIQRTERGDSAVYLCASSRQGAVNEQFFGPGTRLTVL.